A selection of T cell receptor beta chains follows, all from one sample in a study of cytomegalovirus exposure and HLA in healthy donors. Sequenced by immunoSEQ multiplex PCR; TCRdb stores in-frame clones only, minus some. This table has 90,000 to 130,000 clones, around 84% appearing once. The specimen was PBMCs. These TCRs come from a man aged 30-40 years in good health and CMV-seropositive. CDR3s include the opening cysteine and the closing phenylalanine or tryptophan. A D gene is named only where the DNA matches it firmly. Clone size is given for some rows only: seen once, a few or many times, or a class if the clone is expanded.

d_call	cdr3_length	clone_size	v_call	j_call	cdr3_aa	cdr3_nt
TRBD2	16	NA	TRBV5-1	TRBJ2-5	CASSLGHPGGEETQYF	TGCGCCAGCAGCTTGGGCCACCCCGGGGGGGAAGAGACCCAGTACTTC
NA	10	NA	TRBV2	TRBJ1-2	CASKGAQFHF	TGTGCCAGCAAGGGAGCTCAGTTTCACTTC
NA	14	NA	TRBV7-9	TRBJ1-5	CASSFGGADQPQHF	TGTGCCAGCAGCTTCGGGGGAGCGGATCAGCCCCAGCATTTT
TRBD1	19	NA	TRBV4-2	TRBJ2-3	CASSQDGGGGTGATDTQYF	TGTGCCAGCAGCCAAGATGGTGGCGGAGGGACAGGGGCCACAGATACGCAGTATTTT
NA	16	NA	TRBV25-1	TRBJ2-2	CASSDWGGLPTGELFF	TGTGCCAGCAGTGATTGGGGTGGACTCCCAACCGGGGAGCTGTTTTTT
TRBD1	15	few	TRBV5-1	TRBJ2-2	CASSPGQSNTGELFF	TGCGCCAGCAGCCCGGGACAGTCGAACACCGGGGAGCTGTTTTTT
NA	15	NA	TRBV5-8	TRBJ1-3	CASSYRQEGRNTIYF	TGTGCCAGCAGCTACCGACAGGAAGGAAGAAACACCATATATTTT
NA	14	NA	TRBV9	TRBJ2-7	CASSVGVNRGEQYF	TGTGCCAGCAGCGTAGGGGTGAACCGGGGTGAGCAGTACTTC
TRBD1	15	NA	TRBV6-1	TRBJ2-1	CASTKTGGSYNEQFF	TGTGCCAGCACTAAAACAGGGGGTTCCTACAATGAGCAGTTCTTC
TRBD1	14	NA	TRBV2	TRBJ2-1	CASSDGTGGDEQFF	TGTGCCAGCAGTGACGGGACAGGGGGCGATGAGCAGTTCTTC
TRBD1	14	NA	TRBV7-9	TRBJ2-5	CASSPETGLETQYF	TGTGCCAGCAGCCCGGAGACAGGGCTGGAGACCCAGTACTTC
NA	16	few	TRBV28	TRBJ2-7	CASSFPPVHPSYEQYF	TGTGCCAGCAGTTTTCCCCCGGTCCACCCGTCTTACGAGCAGTACTTC
TRBD1	16	once	TRBV5-6	TRBJ1-3	CASSLGGTAAGNTIYF	TGTGCCAGCAGCTTGGGCGGGACAGCTGCTGGAAACACCATATATTTT
TRBD1	13	NA	TRBV27	TRBJ1-2	CASSFTGDYGYTF	TGTGCCAGCAGTTTTACAGGGGACTATGGCTACACCTTC
NA	15	NA	TRBV2	TRBJ1-4	CASSETGATNEKLFF	TGTGCCAGCAGTGAAACGGGAGCAACTAATGAAAAACTGTTTTTT
NA	16	NA	TRBV6-5	TRBJ1-1	CASSYWGVRTNTEAFF	TGTGCCAGCAGTTACTGGGGCGTAAGGACGAACACTGAAGCTTTCTTT
NA	12	NA	TRBV6-1	TRBJ2-7	CATGLPAYEQYF	TGTGCCACCGGACTGCCGGCCTACGAGCAGTACTTC
TRBD1	16	NA	TRBV12-5	TRBJ2-5	CASGGGQGTSQETQYF	TGTGCTAGTGGTGGGGGACAGGGCACCTCACAAGAGACCCAGTACTTC
NA	16	NA	TRBV6-5	TRBJ2-6	CASSYRGVPGANVLTF	TGTGCCAGCAGTTATCGAGGAGTTCCTGGGGCCAACGTCCTGACTTTC
NA	15	NA	TRBV6-1	TRBJ1-3	CASSEQRASGNTIYF	TGTGCCAGCAGCGAACAGCGTGCCTCTGGAAACACCATATATTTT
NA	17	NA	TRBV5-4	TRBJ2-6	CTSSLGRILSGANVLTF	TGTACCAGCAGCTTGGGGCGGATCCTCTCTGGGGCCAACGTCCTGACTTTC
TRBD2	16	NA	TRBV5-3	TRBJ2-3	CARSPRLARRADTQYF	TGTGCCAGAAGCCCTCGACTAGCGCGACGCGCAGATACGCAGTATTTT
TRBD1	16	NA	TRBV4-1	TRBJ1-3	CASSQEQGAGGNTIYF	TGCGCCAGCAGCCAAGAACAGGGGGCTGGAGGAAACACCATATATTTT
NA	13	NA	TRBV10-1	TRBJ2-3	CASSELQHHTQYF	TGCGCCAGCAGTGAGTTACAGCACCATACGCAGTATTTT
TRBD1	17	NA	TRBV5-4	TRBJ2-2	CASLARGGTVNTGELFF	TGTGCCAGCCTTGCCCGAGGTGGGACAGTAAACACCGGGGAGCTGTTTTTT
TRBD1	13	NA	TRBV6-5	TRBJ2-7	CASSYRGPYEQYF	TGTGCCAGCAGTTACAGGGGGCCCTACGAGCAGTACTTC
TRBD2	15	NA	TRBV9	TRBJ2-1	CASSYSGSPYNEQFF	TGTGCCAGCAGCTACAGCGGGAGTCCCTACAATGAGCAGTTCTTC
NA	13	NA	TRBV18	TRBJ1-2	CASSPAAGLGYTF	TGTGCCAGCTCACCAGCTGCTGGGCTTGGCTACACCTTC
TRBD2	16	NA	TRBV5-6	TRBJ2-1	CASSFMTSGIVNEQFF	TGTGCCAGCAGCTTCATGACTAGCGGGATAGTGAATGAGCAGTTCTTC
NA	15	NA	TRBV5-1	TRBJ2-7	CASSPRTAPTYEQYF	TGCGCCAGCAGCCCTCGGACAGCGCCAACCTACGAGCAGTACTTC
TRBD2	16	NA	TRBV5-4	TRBJ2-5	CASSWIAGGLGETQYF	TGTGCCAGCAGCTGGATAGCGGGGGGGCTTGGTGAGACCCAGTACTTC
NA	14	NA	TRBV6-4	TRBJ1-6	CASSDSRGWPPLHF	TGTGCCAGCAGTGACTCGCGGGGGTGGCCACCCCTCCACTTT
TRBD1	16	NA	TRBV10-3	TRBJ1-6	CAISDRGTGGESPLHF	TGTGCCATCAGTGACCGGGGGACAGGGGGCGAATCACCCCTCCACTTT
NA	15	NA	TRBV5-1	TRBJ2-5	CASSWEDGVQETQYF	TGCGCCAGCAGCTGGGAGGACGGGGTGCAAGAGACCCAGTACTTC
TRBD2	19	NA	TRBV30	TRBJ2-3	CAWTPSGGRGGRNTDTQYF	TGTGCCTGGACTCCCTCGGGGGGGCGGGGGGGCCGCAACACAGATACGCAGTATTTT
NA	14	NA	TRBV5-6	TRBJ1-5	CASSSQAQNQPQHF	TGTGCCAGCAGCTCGCAGGCCCAGAATCAGCCCCAGCATTTT
TRBD1	14	NA	TRBV19	TRBJ1-1	CASSKGQVNTEAFF	TGTGCCAGTAGTAAGGGACAGGTTAACACTGAAGCTTTCTTT
NA	13	NA	TRBV7-8	TRBJ1-2	CASSLASRYGYTF	TGTGCCAGCAGCTTAGCTTCTCGGTATGGCTACACCTTC
NA	14	NA	TRBV18	TRBJ2-1	CASSPREKYNEQFF	TGTGCCAGCTCACCACGGGAGAAGTACAATGAGCAGTTCTTC
TRBD2	21	NA	TRBV7-8	TRBJ2-5	CASTSAPRVASGREAQETQYF	TGTGCCAGCACCAGCGCCCCCCGGGTGGCTAGCGGGAGGGAAGCACAAGAGACCCAGTACTTC
TRBD1	15	NA	TRBV10-3	TRBJ1-5	CAISDQTGGEQPQHF	TGTGCCATCAGTGACCAGACAGGGGGCGAACAGCCCCAGCATTTT
TRBD1	14	few	TRBV2	TRBJ2-1	CASSLTGDYNEQFF	TGTGCCAGCAGCTTGACAGGGGATTACAATGAGCAGTTCTTC
TRBD1	14	once	TRBV11-2	TRBJ2-7	CASSLTTGAYEQYF	TGTGCCAGCAGCTTAACGACAGGGGCCTACGAGCAGTACTTC
NA	13	NA	TRBV2	TRBJ2-1	CASRPGVGTEQFF	TGTGCCAGCAGACCGGGAGTGGGTACTGAGCAGTTCTTC
TRBD1	17	NA	TRBV5-1	TRBJ2-2	CASSSDGQGGDTGELFF	TGCGCCAGCAGCTCGGACGGACAGGGAGGAGACACCGGGGAGCTGTTTTTT